The 21 T cell receptor beta chains given below trace back to one sample, sequenced in a study of cytomegalovirus exposure and HLA in healthy donors. The study ran its PCR with 60 Vbeta and 13 Jbeta primers. Method: immunoSEQ multiplex PCR; TCRdb's copy keeps in-frame clones and lacks some. The sample lists approximately 130,000 clones; about 80% were seen once. Specimen: PBMCs. These receptors were collected from a boy aged 2 to 10 in good health and CMV-seronegative.

V is TRBV19 and J is TRBJ1-2, with D tentatively TRBD1 (5 bases). Trimming removed 6 bases from V and 2 bases from J, with 7 bases in between. The CDR3 sequence is 12 residues long. Germline values: CDR1 LNHDA, CDR2 SQIVND (reference sequence). This chain's CDR3 is CASRGGNYGYTF. The CDR3, as DNA: TGTGCCAGTAGGGGGGGGAACTATGGCTACACCTTC.

In DNA form, the CDR3 reads TGTGCCAGCTCACCACCTCTGCCTAGCGGGAGGGGGAATGAGCAGTTCTTC. Its translation is CASSPPLPSGRGNEQFF. The V and J genes are TRBV18 and TRBJ2-1, with 12 bases aligning to TRBD2. The junction had 7 bases not matched to a gene; V was cut back by 0 bases and J by 7 bases. The CDR3 covers 17 residues. Germline lookup yields CDR1 KGHSH and CDR2 LQKENI.

J is TRBJ2-7 and V is TRBV21-1; the tabulated D call, TRBD2, remains unverified against the DNA. TRBV21-1 is labeled a pseudogene. CDR3 length: 16 residues. CDR3 protein: CASSKARADGTYEQYV. The CDR3 region has the DNA TGTGCCAGCAGCAAGGCACGAGCGGATGGTACCTACGAGCAGTACGTC.

In its sample, this clone was seen once. The V and J genes are TRBV4-1 and TRBJ1-1; D uncertain. The length of the CDR3 is 14 residues. CDR1 and CDR2 (germline): MGHRA, YSYEKL. V was shortened by 0 bases and J by 2 bases, with 7 bases between the two germline ends. The CDR3 loop reads CASSQDRGNTEAFF. The CDR3 DNA reads TGCGCCAGCAGCCAAGACAGAGGAAACACTGAAGCTTTCTTT.

With regard to this clone: Other DNA sequences within the sample encode an identical CDR3. The gene calls are TRBV18 and TRBJ1-1, with D unresolved. V lost 1 base and J 0 bases, leaving 3 bases between the germline ends. The CDR3 has 13 residues. From germline, CDR1 is KGHSH and CDR2 LQKENI. The CDR3: CASSPLMNTEAFF. The CDR3 nucleotides read TGTGCCAGCTCACCACTTATGAACACTGAAGCTTTCTTT.

The rearrangement uses TRBV7-9 and TRBJ2-5, with 7 bases lining up with TRBD2. This CDR3 comprises 16 residues. J lost 9 bases, V lost 5 bases, and 18 bases had no gene match. Per germline, CDR1 SEHNR and CDR2 FQNEAQ (reference sequence). In DNA form, the CDR3 reads TGTGCCAGCAGCCCGAAGGTGGCTAGCGGAACTTGGGCCCAGTACTTC. This sequence encodes CASSPKVASGTWAQYF.

This chain connects TRBV9 to TRBJ1-3; 8 bases align to TRBD1. The V and J ends lost 7 bases and 3 bases, in that order; junction bases with no gene match: 9. Germline CDR1 SGDLS, CDR2 YYNGEE. This CDR3 is built from 15 residues. This CDR3 reads CASGQGQAFGNTIYF. The CDR3 region has the DNA TGTGCCAGCGGCCAGGGACAGGCTTTTGGAAACACCATATATTTT.

This chain joins TRBV5-6 and TRBJ2-3; TRBD1 matches 7 bases. Trimming removed 3 bases from V and 1 base from J; junction bases left unmatched: 2. Germline V gene sequence: CDR1 SGHDT, CDR2 YYEEEE. The CDR3 runs 14 residues. The CDR3 DNA sequence: TGTGCCAGCAGCTATACAGGGGGCACAGATACGCAGTATTTT. This gives the protein CASSYTGGTDTQYF.

The chain is built from TRBV9 and TRBJ2-1; D not certain. The CDR3 is made up of 14 amino acids. V lost 0 bases, J lost 0 bases, and 4 bases lay in between. The V gene's germline CDR1 is SGDLS and CDR2 YYNGEE. The CDR3 spells CASSVAGSYNEQFF. The CDR3 region has the DNA TGTGCCAGCAGCGTAGCAGGCTCCTACAATGAGCAGTTCTTC.

The chain is built from TRBV23-1 and TRBJ2-7; D is possibly TRBD1 (5 bases). TRBV23-1 is designated an ORF whose function remains uncertain. The CDR3 has 13 amino acids. Between the trimmed V and J ends, which lost 2 bases and 3 bases, there was a span of 8 bases. The CDR3: CASSQHRSYEQYF. In DNA form, the CDR3 reads TGCGCCAGCAGTCAACACAGGAGCTACGAGCAGTACTTC.

The rearrangement links TRBV18 to TRBJ2-5, with 11 nucleotides matching TRBD2. CDR3 size: 16 residues. V lost 0 bases and J lost 6; bases outside the gene matches: 6. Germline V gene lookup returns CDR1 KGHSH and CDR2 LQKENI. As DNA, the CDR3 is TGTGCCAGCTCACCACCGAATAGCGGGAGGGGAAAGACCCAGTACTTC. Amino acid sequence: CASSPPNSGRGKTQYF.

This chain joins TRBV7-6 and TRBJ2-1; 12 positions match TRBD2. CDR1 and CDR2 (germline): SGHVS, FNYEAQ. The CDR3 is 19 residues long. V gave up 1 base and J gave up 6 bases; unmatched junction bases: 13. The CDR3: CASSLELPLAGGPRNEQFF. In DNA form, the CDR3 reads TGTGCCAGCAGCTTAGAACTTCCTCTAGCGGGGGGGCCTCGCAATGAGCAGTTCTTC.

The V call is TRBV10-3, the J call TRBJ1-2, with a weak D call TRBD1 (5 bases). Trimming took 2 bases from V and 4 from J, leaving 8 bases between them. Germline CDR1 reads ENHRY; CDR2 reads SYGVKD. The CDR3 is 13 amino acids. The CDR3 region is CAISETDTYGYTF. The CDR3 DNA follows: TGTGCCATCAGTGAGACGGACACCTATGGCTACACCTTC.

The chain joins TRBV7-9 to TRBJ1-1; D not resolved. The V and J ends lost 5 bases and 1 base respectively, with 14 bases between them. In germline, CDR1 is SEHNR, CDR2 FQNEAQ (reference sequence). The CDR3 is made up of 15 amino acids. The CDR3 sequence: CASSPRDEGNTEAFF. The CDR3 DNA reads TGTGCCAGCAGCCCGCGTGATGAGGGGAACACTGAAGCTTTCTTT.

The chain is built from TRBV5-8 and TRBJ1-3; D may be TRBD1 (6 bases). From germline, CDR1 is SGHTS and CDR2 YDEGEE. The V end lost 0 bases, the J end lost 4 bases, and 11 bases lay between the germline ends. The CDR3 spans 15 residues. Written as DNA, the CDR3 is TGTGCCAGCAGCTTGGGACAGGTCTTCGGAAACACCATATATTTT. This encodes CASSLGQVFGNTIYF.

The rearrangement uses TRBV29-1 and TRBJ1-1, with D maybe TRBD1 (6 bases). The CDR3 runs to 12 residues. Trimming shortened V by 6 bases and J by 0 bases, and 8 bases separated the two germline ends. Germline assignment: CDR1 SQVTM and CDR2 ANQGSEA. CDR3 region: CSVRGLNTEAFF. CDR3 coding DNA: TGCAGCGTCAGGGGCCTGAACACTGAAGCTTTCTTT.

This clone occurred a few times. This chain joins TRBV27 and TRBJ2-7, with 11 bases identical to TRBD2. CDR1 and CDR2 from the germline V gene are MNHEY and SMNVEV (reference sequence). V shed 5 bases, J shed 2 bases, and the junction held 2 bases outside the gene matches. The CDR3 runs to 14 residues. CDR3 in amino acids: CASSLLAGAYEQYV. CDR3 in DNA: TGTGCCAGCAGTCTACTAGCGGGAGCCTACGAGCAGTACGTC.

The V and J genes are TRBV7-9 and TRBJ1-1; the D is unclear. Germline CDR1 reads SEHNR; CDR2 reads FQNEAQ (reference sequence). CDR3 length equals 12 residues. V was trimmed by 5 bases and J by 5 bases, leaving 9 bases between them. The CDR3 DNA sequence: TGTGCCAGCAGCGTCAGAGGGACTGAAGCTTTCTTT. It codes for CASSVRGTEAFF.

Concerning this clone itself: Sequence at one end of the junction differs from germline and may be a read error. The rearrangement joins TRBV7-9 to TRBJ1-2; D remains unclear. This CDR3 spans 12 amino acids. The germline V gene encodes CDR1 SEHNR and CDR2 FQNEAQ (reference sequence). CDR3 sequence reads: CSSSLSTDGYTF. Written as DNA, the CDR3 is TGTTCCAGCAGCTTATCGACTGATGGCTACACCTTC.

The CDR3 DNA reads TGTGCCAGCAGTTTGGGGGACTACCGATCCTACAATGAGCAGTTCTTC. As protein: CASSLGDYRSYNEQFF. The chain links TRBV11-3 to TRBJ2-1, with 7 bases fitting TRBD2. V trimming: 6 bases; J trimming: 1 base; junction bases outside the gene matches: 9. The CDR3 totals 16 residues. Germline V gives CDR1 SGHNT, CDR2 YENEEA.

The V gene is TRBV4-3, the J gene TRBJ1-3; 8 bases line up with TRBD1. Germline V CDR1 and CDR2: LGHNA, YSLEER. Trimming took 4 bases from V and 7 from J; bases not matched to a gene: 15. The CDR3 length is 17 residues. The CDR3 loop reads CASSLYGTGGRGNTIYF. CDR3 coding DNA: TGCGCCAGCAGCCTTTACGGGACAGGCGGAAGGGGGAACACCATATATTTT.